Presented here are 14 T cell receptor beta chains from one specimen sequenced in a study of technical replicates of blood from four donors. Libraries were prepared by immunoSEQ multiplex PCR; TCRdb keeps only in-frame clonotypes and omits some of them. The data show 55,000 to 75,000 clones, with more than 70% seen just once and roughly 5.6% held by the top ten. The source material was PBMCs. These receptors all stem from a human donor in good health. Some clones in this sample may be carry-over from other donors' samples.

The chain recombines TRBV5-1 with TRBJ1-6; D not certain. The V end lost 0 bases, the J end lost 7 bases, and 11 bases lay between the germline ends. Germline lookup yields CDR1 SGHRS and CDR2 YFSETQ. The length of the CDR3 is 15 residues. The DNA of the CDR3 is TGCGCCAGCAGCTTGGCCCCACGAGGCAATTCACCCCTCCACTTT. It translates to CASSLAPRGNSPLHF.

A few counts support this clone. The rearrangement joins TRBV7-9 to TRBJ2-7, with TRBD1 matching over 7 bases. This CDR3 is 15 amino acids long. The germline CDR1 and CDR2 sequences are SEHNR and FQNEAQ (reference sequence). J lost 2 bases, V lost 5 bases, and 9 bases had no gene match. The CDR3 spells CASSTDRAITYEQYF. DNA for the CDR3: TGTGCCAGCAGCACCGACAGGGCAATAACCTACGAGCAGTACTTC.

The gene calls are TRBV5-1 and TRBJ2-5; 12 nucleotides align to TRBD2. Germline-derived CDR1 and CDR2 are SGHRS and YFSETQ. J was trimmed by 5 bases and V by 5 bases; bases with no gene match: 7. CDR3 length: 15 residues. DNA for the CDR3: TGCGCCAGCAGGGAAGGACTAGCGGGATTGGAGACCCAGTACTTC. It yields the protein CASREGLAGLETQYF.

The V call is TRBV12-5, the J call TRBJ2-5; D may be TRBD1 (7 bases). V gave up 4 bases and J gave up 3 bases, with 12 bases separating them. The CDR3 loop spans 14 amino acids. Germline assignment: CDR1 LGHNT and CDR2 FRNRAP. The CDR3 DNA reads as TGTGCTAGTGGTTCGGGGGACAGTGAAGAGACCCAGTACTTC. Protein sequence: CASGSGDSEETQYF.

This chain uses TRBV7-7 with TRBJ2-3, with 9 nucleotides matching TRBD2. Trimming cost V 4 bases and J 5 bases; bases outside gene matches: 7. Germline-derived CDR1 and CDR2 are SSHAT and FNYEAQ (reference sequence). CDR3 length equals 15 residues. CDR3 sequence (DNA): TGTGCCAGCAGCTCGCGGGGGGGCCCCGAAGATACGCAGTATTTT. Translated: CASSSRGGPEDTQYF. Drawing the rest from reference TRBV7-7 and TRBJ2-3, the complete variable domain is GAGVSQSPRYKVTKRGQDVTLRCDPISSHATLYWYQQALGQGPEFLTYFNYEAQPDKSGLPSDRFSAERPEGSISTLTIQRTEQRDSAMYRCASSSRGGPEDTQYFGPGTRLTVL.

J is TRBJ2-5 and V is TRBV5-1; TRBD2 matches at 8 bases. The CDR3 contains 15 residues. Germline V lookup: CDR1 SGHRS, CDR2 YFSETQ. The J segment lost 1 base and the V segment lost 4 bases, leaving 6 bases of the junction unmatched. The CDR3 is CASSVTGGPQETQYF. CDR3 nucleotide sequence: TGCGCCAGCAGCGTCACGGGGGGGCCCCAAGAGACCCAGTACTTC.

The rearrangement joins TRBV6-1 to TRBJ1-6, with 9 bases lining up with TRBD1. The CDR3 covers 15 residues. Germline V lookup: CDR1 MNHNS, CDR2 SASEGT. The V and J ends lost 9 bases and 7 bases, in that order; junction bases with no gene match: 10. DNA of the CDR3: TGTGCCAGTGGTGGCCGGGACAGGGTAAATTCACCCCTCCACTTT. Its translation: CASGGRDRVNSPLHF.

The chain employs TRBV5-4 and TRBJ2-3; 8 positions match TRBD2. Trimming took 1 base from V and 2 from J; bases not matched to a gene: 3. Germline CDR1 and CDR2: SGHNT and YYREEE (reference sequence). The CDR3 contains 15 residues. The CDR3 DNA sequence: TGTGCCAGCAGCTTGACTAGCGGAGCCACAGATACGCAGTATTTT. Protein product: CASSLTSGATDTQYF. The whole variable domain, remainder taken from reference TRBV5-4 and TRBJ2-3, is ETGVTQSPTHLIKTRGQQVTLRCSSQSGHNTVSWYQQALGQGPQFIFQYYREEENGRGNFPPRFSGLQFPNYSSELNVNALELDDSALYLCASSLTSGATDTQYFGPGTRLTVL.

For the CDR3, the DNA is TGTGCCAGCAGCCCAACAGGGCCGCCCCTCTATGGCTACACCTTC. Translated, it gives CASSPTGPPLYGYTF. V is TRBV7-8 and J is TRBJ1-2; D perhaps matches TRBD1 (6 bases). The CDR3 is 15 residues long. With 5 bases removed from V and 4 bases from J, the gap between germline ends came to 17 bases. The V gene's germline CDR1 is SGHVS and CDR2 FQNEAQ.

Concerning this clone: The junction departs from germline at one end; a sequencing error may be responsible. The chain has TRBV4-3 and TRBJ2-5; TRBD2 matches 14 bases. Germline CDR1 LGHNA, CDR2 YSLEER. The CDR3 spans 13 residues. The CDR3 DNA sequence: TGCGCCAGCAGCCAAGGGACTAGCGGGGGGAAAAACTTC. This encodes CASSQGTSGGKNF.

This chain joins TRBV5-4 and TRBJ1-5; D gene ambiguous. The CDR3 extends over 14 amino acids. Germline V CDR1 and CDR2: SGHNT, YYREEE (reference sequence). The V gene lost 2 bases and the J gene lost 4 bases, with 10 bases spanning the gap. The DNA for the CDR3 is TGTGCCAGCAGCTTCGGAGGGAAGAATCAGCCCCAGCATTTT. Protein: CASSFGGKNQPQHF. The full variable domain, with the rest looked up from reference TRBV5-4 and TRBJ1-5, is ETGVTQSPTHLIKTRGQQVTLRCSSQSGHNTVSWYQQALGQGPQFIFQYYREEENGRGNFPPRFSGLQFPNYSSELNVNALELDDSALYLCASSFGGKNQPQHFGDGTRLSIL.

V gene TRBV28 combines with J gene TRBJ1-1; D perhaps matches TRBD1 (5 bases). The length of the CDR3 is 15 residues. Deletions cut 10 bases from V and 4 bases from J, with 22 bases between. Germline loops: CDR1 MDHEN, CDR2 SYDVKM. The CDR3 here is CATQRKVGGVTEAFF. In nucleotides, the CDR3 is TGTGCCACCCAGCGAAAGGTTGGGGGGGTCACTGAAGCTTTCTTT.

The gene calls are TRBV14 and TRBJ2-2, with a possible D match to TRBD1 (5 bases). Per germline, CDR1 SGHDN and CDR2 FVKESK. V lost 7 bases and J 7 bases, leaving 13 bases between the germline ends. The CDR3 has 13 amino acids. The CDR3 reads CASNLGVFGELFF. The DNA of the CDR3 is TGTGCCAGCAACCTAGGGGTTTTCGGGGAGCTGTTTTTT. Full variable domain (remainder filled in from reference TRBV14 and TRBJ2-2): EAGVTQFPSHSVIEKGQTVTLRCDPISGHDNLYWYRRVMGKEIKFLLHFVKESKQDESGMPNNRFLAERTGGTYSTLKVQPAELEDSGVYFCASNLGVFGELFFGEGSRLTVL.

CDR3 amino acids: CASSQKVAGGADTQYF. The CDR3 nucleotides read TGTGCCAGCAGCCAGAAGGTAGCGGGAGGGGCAGATACGCAGTATTTT. This chain joins TRBV9 and TRBJ2-3; the match to TRBD2 covers 11 bases. CDR1 is SGDLS, CDR2 YYNGEE, per germline. The CDR3 has 16 amino acids. The V gene end was trimmed by 4 bases and the J gene end by 4 bases; junction bases not matched to a gene: 8.